The 15 T cell receptor beta chains presented below share a single source sample, sequenced in a study of Ad26.COV2.S vaccination and SARS-CoV-2 variants. Only in-frame clones appear in the TCRdb table, and some are missing; sequencing was by immunoSEQ multiplex PCR. The sample contains a few hundred thousand clones, approximately 90% of which appear only once. The treatment is: approximately 18 received Ad26.COV2.S at low or high dose, single or two shots; roughly five received placebo; per-sample allocation not given. Sampling was performed 63 days after the first vaccine or placebo injection. Sequenced material: peripheral blood, taken in a trial of Ad26.COV2.S vaccine versus placebo. Receptors were obtained from a person between 18 and 65 years old who received the Ad26.COV2.S COVID-19 vaccine or a placebo.

The chain couples TRBV9 to TRBJ1-5, with 7 bases fitting TRBD1. The CDR3 has 17 amino acids. V dropped 0 bases and J dropped 2; count of bases not matched to a gene: 8. Germline-derived CDR1 and CDR2 are SGDLS and YYNGEE. The CDR3 reads CASSVVPGGGRNQPQHF. For the CDR3, the DNA is TGTGCCAGCAGCGTAGTACCAGGGGGGGGACGCAATCAGCCCCAGCATTTT.

J is TRBJ2-1 and V is TRBV11-3; 8 bases agree with TRBD1. The CDR3 spans 13 residues. CDR1 is SGHNT and CDR2 is YENEEA in the germline V gene. V shed 9 bases, J shed 10 bases, and the junction held 11 bases outside the gene matches. The CDR3, as DNA: TGTGCCAGTCGCGGACAGGGCGTTCGGGAGCAGTTCTTC. Translation: CASRGQGVREQFF.

Points on this clone: This specimen includes other DNA sequences encoding the same CDR3. The chain has TRBV3-1 (or the pseudogene TRBV3-2) and TRBJ2-5; TRBD2 agrees at 7 bases. The V gene end was trimmed by 0 bases and the J gene end by 5 bases; junction bases not matched to a gene: 6. The germline V gene encodes CDR1 LGHDT and CDR2 YNNKEL (reference sequence). The CDR3 is 15 residues long. The CDR3: CASSQDLGGGETQYF. CDR3 bases: TGTGCCAGCAGCCAAGATCTCGGCGGGGGTGAGACCCAGTACTTC.

This chain connects TRBV5-1 to TRBJ2-7; no firm D call. Germline loops: CDR1 SGHRS, CDR2 YFSETQ. The CDR3 loop spans 15 amino acids. Trimming left V 0 bases short and J 0 bases short, with 10 bases between. CDR3 bases: TGCGCCAGCAGCTTGGGCATACCCAGCTCCTACGAGCAGTACTTC. Translation gives CASSLGIPSSYEQYF.

A note on this clone: Germline and junction disagree at one end, which may indicate a read error. This chain uses TRBV7-2 with TRBJ2-1; 12 nucleotides line up with TRBD2. The CDR3 sequence is 15 residues long. Germline values: CDR1 SGHTA, CDR2 FQGNSA. CDR3 in amino acids: CASSLGHGLAGKSLF. The CDR3 DNA sequence: TGTGCCAGCAGCTTAGGGCATGGACTAGCGGGAAAATCCCTCTTC.

The genes are TRBV11-2 and TRBJ2-7; either TRBD1 or TRBD2 may supply D (6 bases each). The CDR3 has 16 residues. Trimming took off 3 bases at V and 4 bases at J, with 19 bases between the two ends. CDR1 and CDR2 from the germline V gene are SGHAT and FQNNGV. CDR3 region: CASSFGGAGASYEQYF. The CDR3 region has the DNA TGTGCCAGCAGCTTTGGCGGGGCAGGGGCTTCATACGAGCAGTACTTC. The whole variable domain, remainder taken from reference TRBV11-2 and TRBJ2-7, is EAGVAQSPRYKIIEKRQSVAFWCNPISGHATLYWYQQILGQGPKLLIQFQNNGVVDDSQLPKDRFSAERLKGVDSTLKIQPAKLEDSAVYLCASSFGGAGASYEQYFGPGTRLTVT.

V gene TRBV5-4 combines with J gene TRBJ2-1; 7 nucleotides match TRBD2. This CDR3 contains 12 residues. V lost 4 bases, J lost 10 bases, and 5 bases stayed unmatched. Germline V gene lookup returns CDR1 SGHNT and CDR2 YYREEE (reference sequence). The CDR3 nucleotides are TGTGCCAGCAGCATACCGGGAGGAGAGCAGTTCTTC. Amino acid sequence: CASSIPGGEQFF.

Only one count was recorded for this clone. A read error may account for a junction end that differs from germline. V gene TRBV19 combines with J gene TRBJ2-7; TRBD1 or TRBD2 may be the D gene (5 bases each). Germline V gene lookup returns CDR1 LNHDA and CDR2 SQIVND (reference sequence). CDR3 length: 15 residues. The CDR3 region is CASRLRDVQYYEQYF. In DNA, the CDR3 is TGTGCTAGTAGACTCAGGGACGTCCAATACTACGAGCAGTACTTC.

The chain employs TRBV27 and TRBJ2-2, with D possibly TRBD2 on 5 matching bases. Germline loops: CDR1 MNHEY, CDR2 SMNVEV (reference sequence). V was shortened by 4 bases and J by 8 bases, with 11 bases between the two germline ends. This CDR3 is built from 13 residues. The CDR3 nucleotides read TGTGCCAGCAGTTCCTACGGGGTGGGGGAGCTGTTTTTT. Translating it yields CASSSYGVGELFF.

The rearrangement uses TRBV4-1 and TRBJ2-1; 12 bases fit TRBD2. The CDR3 spans 16 residues. CDR1 is MGHRA, CDR2 YSYEKL, per germline. The trim removed 4 bases at V and 8 bases at J, leaving 9 bases unmatched. The CDR3 loop reads CASSPTSGRRGDEQFF. The CDR3 bases are TGCGCCAGCAGCCCGACTAGCGGGAGACGGGGCGATGAGCAGTTCTTC.

This clone came up once. Here the CDR3 DNA reads TGTGCCAGCAGCGTCAAAGGGGGACGGGAGACCCAGTACTTC. Translated, it gives CASSVKGGRETQYF. This chain connects TRBV9 to TRBJ2-5; D perhaps matches TRBD1 (6 bases). This CDR3 is 14 amino acids long. Germline V gene data show CDR1 as SGDLS and CDR2 as YYNGEE. V lost 2 bases, J lost 5 bases, and 13 bases lay in between.

The V call is TRBV5-8, the J call TRBJ2-1; the D is unclear. The CDR3 length is 16 residues. Germline V lookup: CDR1 SGHTS, CDR2 YDEGEE. The germline V and J ends were trimmed by 0 bases and 0 bases, with 10 bases remaining between them. Here the CDR3 reads CASSLGKGISYNEQFF. The CDR3 DNA sequence: TGTGCCAGCAGCTTGGGGAAGGGTATCTCCTACAATGAGCAGTTCTTC. Supplemented by reference TRBV5-8 and TRBJ2-1, the full variable domain reads EAGVTQSPTHLIKTRGQQATLRCSPISGHTSVYWYQQALGLGLQFLLWYDEGEERNRGNFPPRFSGRQFPNYSSELNVNALELEDSALYLCASSLGKGISYNEQFFGPGTRLTVL.

This chain links TRBV2 with TRBJ2-3; possibly TRBD2 for D (5 bases). Germline CDR1 is SNHLY and CDR2 is FYNNEI. CDR3 size: 15 residues. Trimming removed 7 bases at V and 2 bases at J, with 16 bases between. The CDR3 loop is CASNPTGLATDTQYF. The CDR3 DNA sequence: TGTGCCAGCAACCCCACTGGTCTAGCCACAGATACGCAGTATTTT.

The V and J genes are TRBV20-1 and TRBJ2-7, with TRBD1 matching 9 bases. CDR1 is DFQATT and CDR2 is SNEGSKA in the germline V gene (reference sequence). The trim removed 6 bases at V and 10 bases at J, leaving 4 bases unmatched. This CDR3 comprises 10 residues. The CDR3 spells CSAGDRDQYV. DNA of the CDR3: TGCAGTGCAGGGGACAGGGACCAGTACGTC.

The genes are TRBV7-2 and TRBJ2-5; TRBD2 matches 14 bases. In germline, CDR1 is SGHTA, CDR2 FQGNSA. The trim removed 5 bases at V and 4 bases at J, leaving 6 bases unmatched. The CDR3 is 16 amino acids. For the CDR3, the DNA is TGTGCCAGCAGCCTAGGCGGGACTAGCGGGGGAGAGACCCAGTACTTC. Its protein product is CASSLGGTSGGETQYF.